The sequence of this T cell receptor beta chain was determined in a study of cytotoxic CD8 clonotypes in ibrutinib-treated CLL (dated by TCRdb to about 2021). Background for the entire study: The cohort had about ten relapsed/refractory and 15 treatment-naive patients; under 18 were IGHV unmutated. Longitudinal samples were obtainable from 26 of the 86 participants in the trial. Cryopreserved peripheral blood mononuclear cells were obtained before treatment, at response, and at either sustained remission or disease progression. Every sample from remission and from progressive disease was obtained while the patients were still on ibrutinib. Samples averaged about 260,000 productive templates and about 94,000 productive rearrangements. The response samples were drawn at a median of approximately 12 months into treatment, with a range of about 6 to 40 months. Responses were partial in roughly 24 patients and complete in 2; after median about 63 months follow-up, approximately 15 stayed in remission and about twelve progressed.

Taken with the paper, the label for time point translates to: 12 months on ibrutinib. For TCR beta library preparation, about 2 micrograms of genomic DNA were isolated from cryopreserved PBMCs. Longitudinal blood samples from CLL patients on ibrutinib monotherapy were analyzed using high-throughput TCR beta sequencing. The patients took part in an open-label, single-center phase 2 trial of ibrutinib monotherapy. Beyond this particular receptor, the publication reports: Public clonotypes were rare and either shrank or stayed stable during treatment, and the rise in clonality at ibrutinib response reflected expansion of private clonotypes. Sampling times were not matched between sustained-remission and progressing patients, and lymph node repertoires were not studied. At ibrutinib response clonality went up, during sustained remission it held steady, and at progression it dropped back toward baseline. Baseline clonality exceeded that of age-matched healthy donors and correlated strongly with circulating CD8+ T-cell counts.

The goal of deep resolution MiSeq sequencing was a depth between 1 in 1 million and 1 in 200,000 T cells, and coverage averaged 10x per clonotype. The immunoSEQ hsTCRB Kit was used to generate the TCR beta libraries. On the study's bioinformatics: ImmunoSEQ Data Assistant and ImmunoSEQ Analyzer were used for data analysis, and V, D and J genes were assigned according to IMGT definitions. Clonality, with values ranging from 0 to 1, was calculated as one minus the normalized Shannon entropy of productive rearrangement frequencies. Only overrepresented clonotypes making up at least 0.05% of the repertoire of each patient were included in the public clonotype analysis. Approximately 13 age-matched healthy donor repertoires from immuneACCESS served as clonality controls. This immuneACCESS table, as held by TCRdb, lists in-frame sequences with V and J called but not all clones. Of the missing ones, under half trace to an unresolved V gene in checked studies; the others have no known cause. V and J calls plus clone size are reproduced from that table; the DNA served to infer D and trimming. In this sample the table shows about 200,000 clones, over 65% of which occur a single time. The ten largest clones represent around 5.9% of the sample.

In the case of this clone: Its antigen target is currently unknown. There are no base qualities to consult, and no much larger clone falls within one base.

The origin of this receptor is a human donor with chronic lymphocytic leukemia. This material consisted of PBMCs, taken after 12 months of ibrutinib treatment.

CDR3 sequence: CASSPNRGLSGYTF. The bases read TGCGCCAGCAGCCCCAACAGGGGTTTGAGTGGCTACACCTTC. The receptor chain draws on TRBV10-2 and TRBJ1-2; TRBD1 aligns with 7 central bases. The germline V gene supplies CDR1 WSHSY and CDR2 SAAADI. Relative to germline, V is missing 6 bases and J is missing 7 bases, with 11 bases of the junction outside any gene match. The CDR3 contains 14 residues, cysteine and phenylalanine counted. CDR3 DNA is the only sequence kept; it has 42 bases, read in frame from the first base.